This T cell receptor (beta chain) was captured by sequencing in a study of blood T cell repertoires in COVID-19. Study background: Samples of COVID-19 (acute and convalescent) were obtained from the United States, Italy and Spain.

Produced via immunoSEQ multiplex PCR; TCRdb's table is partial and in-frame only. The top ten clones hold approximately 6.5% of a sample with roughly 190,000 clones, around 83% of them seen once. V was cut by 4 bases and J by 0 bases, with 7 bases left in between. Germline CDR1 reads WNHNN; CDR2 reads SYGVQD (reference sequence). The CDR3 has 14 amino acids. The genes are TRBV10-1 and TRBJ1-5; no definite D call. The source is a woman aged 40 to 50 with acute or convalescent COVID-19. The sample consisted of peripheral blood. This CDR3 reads CASSAGSSNQPQHF. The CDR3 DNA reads TGCGCCAGCAGTGCCGGGTCTAGCAATCAGCCCCAGCATTTT.